This TCR beta chain was captured in a study of patients and donors after allogeneic stem cell transplantation. V shed 1 base, J shed 8 bases, and the junction held 11 bases outside the gene matches. Germline V gene sequence: CDR1 SNHLY, CDR2 FYNNEI. The CDR3 sequence is 16 residues long. TCRdb independently ran MiXCR on the RT-PCR reads; one entry per CDR3 protein. The sample contains 900,000 to 1,000,000 distinct CDR3 sequences, roughly 17% of which appear only once. Sequenced: blood, either unsorted or a sorted T cell fraction (not recorded which). This chain connects TRBV2 to TRBJ2-3; 8 positions match TRBD2. This receptor was taken from a human donor who was either an allogeneic HSCT recipient or a stem cell or donor lymphocyte infusion donor (not recorded which). It is not recorded whose cells these are; they may come from a transplant donor. Here the CDR3 DNA reads TGTGCCAGCAGTGAAGGGGGTCGGGGGGGGCCCGGTACGCAGTATTTT. This translates into CASSEGGRGGPGTQYF.